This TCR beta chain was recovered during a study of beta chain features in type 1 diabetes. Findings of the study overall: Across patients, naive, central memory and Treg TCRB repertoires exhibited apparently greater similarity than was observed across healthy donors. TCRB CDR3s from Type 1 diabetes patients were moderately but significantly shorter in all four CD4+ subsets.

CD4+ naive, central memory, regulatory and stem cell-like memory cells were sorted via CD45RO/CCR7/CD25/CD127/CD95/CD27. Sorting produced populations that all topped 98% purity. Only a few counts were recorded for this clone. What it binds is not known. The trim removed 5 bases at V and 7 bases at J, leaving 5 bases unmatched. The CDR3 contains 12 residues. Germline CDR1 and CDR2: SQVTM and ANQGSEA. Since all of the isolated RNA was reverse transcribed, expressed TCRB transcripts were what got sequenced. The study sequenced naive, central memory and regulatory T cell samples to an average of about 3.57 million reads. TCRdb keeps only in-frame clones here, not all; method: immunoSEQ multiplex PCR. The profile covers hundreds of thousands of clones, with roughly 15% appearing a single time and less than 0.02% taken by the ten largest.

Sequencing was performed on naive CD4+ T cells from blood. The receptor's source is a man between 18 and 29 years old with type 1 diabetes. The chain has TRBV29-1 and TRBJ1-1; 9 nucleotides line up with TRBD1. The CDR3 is CSVRDRVFEAFF. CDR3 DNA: TGCAGCGTTCGGGACAGGGTCTTTGAAGCTTTCTTT.